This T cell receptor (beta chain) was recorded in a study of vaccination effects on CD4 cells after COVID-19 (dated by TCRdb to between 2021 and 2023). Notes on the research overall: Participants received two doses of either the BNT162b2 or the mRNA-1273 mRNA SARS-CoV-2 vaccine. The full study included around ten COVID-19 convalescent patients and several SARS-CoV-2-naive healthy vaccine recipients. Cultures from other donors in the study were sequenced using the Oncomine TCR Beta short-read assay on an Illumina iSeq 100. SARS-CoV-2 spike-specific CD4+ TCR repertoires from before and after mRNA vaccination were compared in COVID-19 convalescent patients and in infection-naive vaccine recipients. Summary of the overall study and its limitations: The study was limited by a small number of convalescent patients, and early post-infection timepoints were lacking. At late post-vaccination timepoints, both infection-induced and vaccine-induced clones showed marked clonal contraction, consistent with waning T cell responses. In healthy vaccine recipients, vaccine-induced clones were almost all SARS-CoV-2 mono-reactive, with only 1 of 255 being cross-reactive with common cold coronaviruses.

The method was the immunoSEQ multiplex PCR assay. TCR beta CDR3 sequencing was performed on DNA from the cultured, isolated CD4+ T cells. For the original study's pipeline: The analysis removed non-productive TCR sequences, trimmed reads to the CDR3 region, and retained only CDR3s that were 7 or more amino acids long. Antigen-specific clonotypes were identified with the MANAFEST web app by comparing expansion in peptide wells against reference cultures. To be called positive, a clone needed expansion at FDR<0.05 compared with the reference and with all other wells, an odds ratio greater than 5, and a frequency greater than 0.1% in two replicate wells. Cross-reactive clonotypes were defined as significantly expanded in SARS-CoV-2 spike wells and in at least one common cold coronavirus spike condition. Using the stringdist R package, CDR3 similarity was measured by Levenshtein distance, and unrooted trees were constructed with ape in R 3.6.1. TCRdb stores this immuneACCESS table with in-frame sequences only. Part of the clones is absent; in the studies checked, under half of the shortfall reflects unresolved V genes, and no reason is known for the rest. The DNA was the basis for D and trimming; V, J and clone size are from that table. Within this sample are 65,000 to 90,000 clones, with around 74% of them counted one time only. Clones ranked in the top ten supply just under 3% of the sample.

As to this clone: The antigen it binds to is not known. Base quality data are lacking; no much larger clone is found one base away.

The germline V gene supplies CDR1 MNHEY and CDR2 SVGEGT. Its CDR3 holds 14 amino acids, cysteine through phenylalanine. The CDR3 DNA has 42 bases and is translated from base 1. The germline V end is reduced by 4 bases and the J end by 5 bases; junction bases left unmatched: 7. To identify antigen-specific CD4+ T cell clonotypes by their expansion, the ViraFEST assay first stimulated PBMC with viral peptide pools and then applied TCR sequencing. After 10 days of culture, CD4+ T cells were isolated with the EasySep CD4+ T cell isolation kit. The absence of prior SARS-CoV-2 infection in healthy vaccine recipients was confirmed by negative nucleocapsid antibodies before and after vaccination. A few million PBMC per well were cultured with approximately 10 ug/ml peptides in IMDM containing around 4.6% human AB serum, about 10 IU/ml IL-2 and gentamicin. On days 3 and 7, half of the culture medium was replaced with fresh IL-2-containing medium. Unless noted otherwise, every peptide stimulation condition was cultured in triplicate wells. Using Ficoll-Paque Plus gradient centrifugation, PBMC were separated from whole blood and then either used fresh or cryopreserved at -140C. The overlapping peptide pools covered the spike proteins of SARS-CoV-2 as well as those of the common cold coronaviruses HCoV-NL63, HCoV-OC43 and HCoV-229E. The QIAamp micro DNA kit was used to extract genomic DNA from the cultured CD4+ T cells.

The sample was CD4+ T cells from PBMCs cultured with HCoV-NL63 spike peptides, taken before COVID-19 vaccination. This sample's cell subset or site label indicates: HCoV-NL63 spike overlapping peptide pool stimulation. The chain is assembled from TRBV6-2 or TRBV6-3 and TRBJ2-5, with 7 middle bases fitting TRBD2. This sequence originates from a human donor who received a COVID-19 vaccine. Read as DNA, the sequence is TGTGCCAGCAGTTCTAGCGGTGACATGGAGACCCAGTACTTC. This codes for CASSSSGDMETQYF.